This TCR beta chain appears in the sequencing data of a study of OX40 agonist ivuxolimab in advanced cancers. Germline assignment: CDR1 SGHVS and CDR2 FNYEAQ. The CDR3 contains 17 residues. The V and J ends lost 5 bases and 5 bases, in that order; junction bases with no gene match: 17. Profiled with immunoSEQ multiplex PCR; TCRdb holds only in-frame clones, not every one. This sample has tens of thousands of clones, with over 75% found just once. The sequencing here drew on CD4+ or CD8+ T cells sorted from blood, taken in a trial of the OX40 agonist ivuxolimab. The chain has TRBV7-6 and TRBJ1-1; the match to TRBD1 covers 7 bases. This sequence was found in an adult with an advanced solid tumor such as melanoma, head and neck, liver or kidney cancer. CDR3 sequence (DNA): TGTGCCAGCAGCCGAACGGTCGCCGGGACAGCACTTACTGAAGCTTTCTTT. Amino acids: CASSRTVAGTALTEAFF.